This T cell receptor (beta chain) came from a study of blood T cell repertoires in COVID-19. Sequencing was performed with immunoSEQ multiplex PCR; in TCRdb, only in-frame clones are kept and a portion is missing. Of roughly 110,000 clones in the sample, around 90% were seen once. V was clipped by 5 bases and J by 3 bases; unmatched bases: 9. The germline gives CDR1 SGHTA, CDR2 FQGNSA. The CDR3 consists of 16 residues. This clonotype originated in a man aged 40-55 years with active or convalescent COVID-19. The rearrangement links TRBV7-2 to TRBJ2-1; TRBD2 matches 8 bases. The sequencing sample was made of peripheral blood. The CDR3 region has the DNA TGTGCCAGCAGCAGCAGACTAGCGATAAGCTACAATGAGCAGTTCTTC. Residues: CASSSRLAISYNEQFF.